These 26 T cell receptor beta chains came from one sample sequenced in a study of Graves' ophthalmopathy and Graves' hyperthyroidism. RNA transcripts provided the template for amplifying TCR beta CDR3 regions. An initial RT-PCR round employing HTBI primers preceded a second-round multiplex PCR. One entry per CDR3 protein, called by TCRdb with MiXCR from the multiplex PCR reads. The sample consists of over a million distinct CDR3 sequences, 35% to 45% of them appearing once. Input material: peripheral blood or thyroid tissue (not recorded which). All receptors come from an adult man with Graves' hyperthyroidism.

The V and J genes are TRBV12-3 or TRBV12-4 and TRBJ1-2; a possible D gene is TRBD1 (6 bases). The CDR3 extends over 13 amino acids. V lost 6 bases and J lost 8, with 16 bases in between. CDR3 in DNA: TGTGCCAGCAGGGGGGCCAGGGCGCGGGGCTACACCTTC. Protein product: CASRGARARGYTF.

This clonotype appeared many times. V gene TRBV20-1 combines with J gene TRBJ1-5, with TRBD1 identical over 7 bases. Germline CDR1 is DFQATT and CDR2 is SNEGSKA (reference sequence). Unmatched junction bases numbered 8, after V lost 1 base and J lost 5 bases. CDR3 length: 15 amino acids. DNA for the CDR3: TGCAGTGCTAGAGCAACAGGGGTGGATTATCAGCCCCAGCATTTT. As protein: CSARATGVDYQPQHF.

The V call is TRBV5-4, the J call TRBJ1-4, with D unresolved. Germline V gene data show CDR1 as SGHNT and CDR2 as YYREEE (reference sequence). The CDR3 runs 17 residues. V was shortened by 4 bases and J by 0 bases, with 16 bases between the two germline ends. This chain's CDR3 is CASSDAGPFATNEKLFF. In DNA, the CDR3 is TGTGCCAGCAGCGACGCCGGCCCGTTTGCAACTAATGAAAAACTGTTTTTT.

This clonotype was seen many times. The chain couples TRBV19 to TRBJ1-2, with D possibly TRBD1 on 5 matching bases. Germline V gene lookup returns CDR1 LNHDA and CDR2 SQIVND (reference sequence). The CDR3 length is 14 residues. V was shortened by 7 bases and J by 5 bases, with 17 bases between the two germline ends. The CDR3: CASIPRASGYGYTF. The CDR3 nucleotides read TGTGCCAGTATCCCCAGGGCGTCGGGGTATGGCTACACCTTC.

The chain recombines TRBV20-1 with TRBJ1-1; D call uncertain. This CDR3 contains 15 residues. Germline loops: CDR1 DFQATT, CDR2 SNEGSKA (reference sequence). Trimming stripped 0 bases from V and 4 bases from J, with 15 bases between. The CDR3 loop is CSARDFPGRGTEAFF. DNA of the CDR3: TGCAGTGCTAGAGATTTTCCGGGGAGAGGCACTGAAGCTTTCTTT.

This clonotype has a handful of counts. The rearrangement links TRBV12-3 or TRBV12-4 to TRBJ1-1; D gene uncertain. This CDR3 has 14 residues. V lost 1 base to trimming and J lost 1 base, with 7 bases between them. The DNA for the CDR3 is TGTGCCAGCAGTTTAGAGTCGGAGAACACTGAAGCTTTCTTT. It codes for CASSLESENTEAFF.

This chain connects TRBV5-6 to TRBJ2-5; TRBD2 agrees at 10 bases. J gave up 5 bases and V 4 bases, and 5 bases lay outside the gene matches. Germline loops: CDR1 SGHDT, CDR2 YYEEEE. CDR3 length: 14 amino acids. The CDR3 is CASSTGTSAETQYF. DNA of the CDR3: TGTGCCAGCAGCACCGGGACTAGCGCTGAGACCCAGTACTTC.

The V and J genes are TRBV6-2 or TRBV6-3 and TRBJ1-5; 11 nucleotides agree with TRBD1. The CDR3 totals 16 residues. Germline CDR1 MNHEY, CDR2 SVGEGT. Unmatched junction bases numbered 7, after V lost 2 bases and J lost 7 bases. The CDR3 DNA follows: TGTGCCAGCAGTTACCCAGGGACAGGGGGGGGACAGCCCCAGCATTTT. Protein sequence: CASSYPGTGGGQPQHF.

Note on this clonotype: One end of the junction varies from germline; a read error may be responsible. The chain has TRBV10-3 and TRBJ2-2; possible D gene TRBD1, 5 bases. This CDR3 is 14 amino acids long. The germline V gene encodes CDR1 ENHRY and CDR2 SYGVKD. CDR3 DNA sequence: TGTGCCAGCAGTCACTCCAGGGCTACCGGGGAGCTGTTTTTT. The encoded protein is CASSHSRATGELFF.

The rearrangement joins TRBV20-1 to TRBJ2-2, with D possibly being TRBD1 or TRBD2 (5 bases each). The CDR3 is 14 residues long. CDR1 DFQATT and CDR2 SNEGSKA come from the germline V gene (reference sequence). V gave up 4 bases and J gave up 4 bases, with 13 bases separating them. The CDR3 is CSATRAGSTGELFF. The CDR3 region has the DNA TGCAGTGCTACAAGGGCAGGGAGCACCGGGGAGCTGTTTTTT.

The chain couples TRBV12-3 or TRBV12-4 to TRBJ1-5; D ambiguous. Trimming took off 3 bases at V and 7 bases at J, with 16 bases between the two ends. This CDR3 spans 15 amino acids. In DNA form, the CDR3 reads TGTGCCAGCAGTTTGCTATCTAGGCCAAGGCAGCCCCAGCATTTT. Encoded protein: CASSLLSRPRQPQHF.

There are a few counts of this clonotype. The chain links TRBV7-9 to TRBJ1-4; D may be TRBD1 (5 bases). V was clipped by 5 bases and J by 6 bases, with 13 bases between them. CDR3 size: 14 residues. Germline V gene data show CDR1 as SEHNR and CDR2 as FQNEAQ (reference sequence). The CDR3 reads CASSPGPEYEKLFF. CDR3 sequence (DNA): TGTGCCAGCAGCCCGGGACCGGAGTATGAAAAACTGTTTTTT.

This clonotype came up a few times. The chain uses TRBV5-1 and TRBJ1-5; D unclear. The CDR3 sequence is 14 residues long. Germline-derived CDR1 and CDR2 are SGHRS and YFSETQ. V lost 4 bases to trimming and J lost 2 bases, with 10 bases between them. DNA for the CDR3: TGCGCCAGCAGCATGTACAGCCGCAATCAGCCCCAGCATTTT. This translates into CASSMYSRNQPQHF. Full variable domain (missing parts from reference TRBV5-1 and TRBJ1-5): KAGVTQTPRYLIKTRGQQVTLSCSPISGHRSVSWYQQTPGQGLQFLFEYFSETQRNKGNFPGRFSGRQFSNSRSEMNVSTLELGDSALYLCASSMYSRNQPQHFGDGTRLSIL.

This rearrangement joins TRBV7-2 to TRBJ1-5; 7 bases are a match to TRBD1. V was pared by 0 bases and J by 3 bases, with 5 bases of the junction left unmatched. This CDR3 has 16 amino acids. Germline assignment: CDR1 SGHTA and CDR2 FQGNSA. CDR3 nucleotide sequence: TGTGCCAGCAGCTTAGCGGACAGGAGGGTCAATCAGCCCCAGCATTTT. This gives the protein CASSLADRRVNQPQHF.

There are many counts of this clonotype. The genes are TRBV13 and TRBJ1-1; perhaps TRBD1 as D (5 bases). Germline V gene sequence: CDR1 PRHDT, CDR2 FYEKMQ (reference sequence). The ends were cut back, 5 bases at V and 0 bases at J, with 13 bases in the middle. This CDR3 comprises 15 residues. The CDR3 loop is CASSPRVKLNTEAFF. The CDR3 nucleotides read TGTGCCAGCAGCCCCAGGGTTAAGTTGAACACTGAAGCTTTCTTT.

This clonotype was seen ten or more times. The rearrangement uses TRBV24-1 and TRBJ2-5; 9 bases fit TRBD1. CDR1 KGHDR and CDR2 SFDVKD come from the germline V gene. This CDR3 contains 15 residues. The J segment lost 3 bases and the V segment lost 4 bases, leaving 5 bases of the junction unmatched. This CDR3 is CATSDTGTGKETQYF. DNA for the CDR3: TGTGCCACCAGTGACACCGGGACAGGGAAAGAGACCCAGTACTTC.

The chain uses TRBV15 and TRBJ1-5, with TRBD1 matching over 12 bases. V gave up 8 bases and J gave up 6 bases; unmatched junction bases: 8. The CDR3 consists of 15 residues. CDR1 is LNHNV and CDR2 is YYDKDF in the germline V gene (reference sequence). CDR3 sequence reads: CATAGQGAGGQPQHF. The CDR3 nucleotides are TGTGCCACCGCGGGACAGGGGGCGGGGGGTCAGCCCCAGCATTTT.

The V gene is TRBV29-1, the J gene TRBJ2-5, with 7 bases that match TRBD2. The V segment lost 4 bases and the J segment 2 bases; nucleotides outside the gene matches: 4. The CDR3 runs to 13 residues. Germline V gives CDR1 SQVTM, CDR2 ANQGSEA. In DNA form, the CDR3 reads TGCAGCGTTGCGGTGGGACTACAAGAGACCCAGTACTTC. Protein product: CSVAVGLQETQYF.

There are many counts of this clonotype. The gene calls are TRBV24-1 and TRBJ2-7; TRBD2 might be the D (7 bases). The CDR3 has 15 amino acids. V lost 7 bases and J 3 bases, leaving 18 bases between the germline ends. Germline V CDR1 and CDR2: KGHDR, SFDVKD. The CDR3 nucleotides read TGTGCCACCAGCTCCTCGGGGGGCAGCAACTACGAGCAGTACTTC. Translation: CATSSSGGSNYEQYF.

V is TRBV5-1 and J is TRBJ2-7; 14 nucleotides match TRBD2. CDR1 and CDR2 from the germline V gene are SGHRS and YFSETQ. The V gene end was trimmed by 4 bases and the J gene end by 1 base; junction bases not matched to a gene: 7. The CDR3 is 17 residues long. CDR3 sequence: CASSQGLAGEGSYEQYF. As DNA, the CDR3 is TGCGCCAGCAGCCAGGGACTAGCGGGAGAGGGGTCCTACGAGCAGTACTTC.

In regard to this clonotype: At one end, the junction sequence differs from germline, possibly due to a read error. Here the CDR3 reads CASSQVPGEETQHF. CDR3 bases: TGCGCCAGCAGCCAAGTTCCAGGGGAGGAGACCCAGCACTTC. V is TRBV4-1 and J is TRBJ2-5, with D perhaps assigned TRBD1 or TRBD2 (6 bases each). Germline CDR1 reads MGHRA; CDR2 reads YSYEKL. The CDR3 spans 14 residues.

Many counts were recorded for this clonotype. This sequence joins TRBV29-1 and TRBJ1-1; 9 positions match TRBD1. Trimming cost V 6 bases and J 5 bases; bases outside gene matches: 4. There are 12 residues in the CDR3. Germline V lookup: CDR1 SQVTM, CDR2 ANQGSEA. Here the CDR3 DNA reads TGCAGCGTGGGACAGGGAGTTACTGAAGCTTTCTTT. Translation: CSVGQGVTEAFF.

This clonotype was seen ten or more times. One end of the junction is discordant with germline, which a read error may explain. The chain has TRBV10-2 and TRBJ1-5; 7 bases map to TRBD1. This CDR3 spans 14 amino acids. Germline V lookup: CDR1 WSHSY, CDR2 SAAADI. The chain's CDR3 is CASSYTGGNQPQHF. CDR3 nucleotides: TGTGCCAGCAGCTACACAGGGGGCAATCAGCCCCAGCATTTT.

Ten or more counts support this clonotype. This chain joins TRBV2 and TRBJ1-5; D is uncertain. Germline lookup yields CDR1 SNHLY and CDR2 FYNNEI. The V end was cut by 2 bases, the J end by 1 base, with 9 bases between. This CDR3 comprises 15 residues. CDR3 nucleotides: TGTGCCAGCAGTGAACTGGGGAAGAGCAATCAGCCCCAGCATTTT. Residues: CASSELGKSNQPQHF.

Details on this clonotype: This may come from a read error, since a much larger clone is one base off. V is TRBV7-2 and J is TRBJ2-7; the D gene could be TRBD1 or TRBD2 (7 bases each). The ends were cut back, 5 bases at V and 2 bases at J, with 16 bases in the middle. Germline lookup yields CDR1 SGHTA and CDR2 FQGNSA. The CDR3 extends over 15 amino acids. DNA for the CDR3: TGTGCCAGCAGCCCTGGACCAGGGGGGGCCTACGAGCAGTACTTC. This gives the protein CASSPGPGGAYEQYF.

This clonotype was detected a few times. As the CDR3 is not closed by the conserved phenylalanine or tryptophan, this likely results from a read error. This sequence joins TRBV28 and TRBJ1-2; no firm D call. Between the trimmed V and J ends, which lost 5 bases and 7 bases, there was a span of 11 bases. The V gene's germline CDR1 is MDHEN and CDR2 SYDVKM. The CDR3 loop spans 12 amino acids. CDR3 in DNA: TGTGCCAGCAGTCTCACTCTGGGTGGCTACACCCTC. It codes for CASSLTLGGYTL.